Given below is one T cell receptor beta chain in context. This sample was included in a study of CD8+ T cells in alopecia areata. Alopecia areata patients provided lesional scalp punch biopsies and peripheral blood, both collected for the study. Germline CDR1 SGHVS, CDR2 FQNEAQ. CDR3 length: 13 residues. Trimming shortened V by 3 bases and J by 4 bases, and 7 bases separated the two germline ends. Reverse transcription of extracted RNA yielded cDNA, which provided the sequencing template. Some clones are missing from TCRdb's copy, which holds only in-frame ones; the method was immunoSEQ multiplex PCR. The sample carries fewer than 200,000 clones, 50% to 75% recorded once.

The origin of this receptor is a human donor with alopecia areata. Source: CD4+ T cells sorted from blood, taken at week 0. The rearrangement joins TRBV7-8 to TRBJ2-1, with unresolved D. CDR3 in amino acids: CASSFSLYNEQFF. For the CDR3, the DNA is TGTGCCAGCAGCTTCTCCCTTTACAATGAGCAGTTCTTC.